This TCR beta chain was documented in a study of regulatory and conventional T cells in RAG deficiency. Study outcomes and limitations: Shorter CDR3s in all patient subsets; >80% Treg-Tconv overlap in Omenn. Sorted Omenn CD25-high CD127-low cells may not be bona fide Tregs. RAG-deficient patients showed markedly lower Shannon entropy and higher Simpson indices than control T-cell subsets. Other subsets showed 8.5 to 10-fold reductions, but Treg unique TCR beta sequences fell approximately 100-fold in these patients.

CDR1 and CDR2 (germline): MDHEN, SYDVKM. V was shortened by 7 bases and J by 1 base, with 17 bases between the two germline ends. This CDR3 contains 16 residues. Clones were sequenced by immunoSEQ multiplex PCR, and TCRdb holds only the in-frame ones, with some missing. Found here are about 19,000 clones, approximately 88% of them singletons; the top ten hold around 1.4%. The sorted regulatory T cells were CD4+, CD25-high and CD127-low, with genomic DNA sequenced. In its sample, this clone was seen once. Its specificity is not known. This sample also appeared in a second study, on regulatory T cells. As reported in that work: Primers: 52 TRBV forward and 13 TRBJ reverse.

Sequenced material: Tregs sorted from blood. The chain couples TRBV28 to TRBJ1-5, with a weak D call TRBD1 (6 bases). This sequence was found in a human donor in good health. CDR3 DNA: TGTGCCAGCAAAACCCTCAGGGGCTCAAGCAATCAGCCCCAGCATTTT. Translation gives CASKTLRGSSNQPQHF.